The 19 T cell receptor beta chains below all came from one sample that was sequenced in a study of cytomegalovirus exposure and HLA in healthy donors. Primers for the PCR totalled 60 Vbeta and 13 Jbeta. Profiling relied on immunoSEQ multiplex PCR, and the TCRdb table lists in-frame clones only, not all of them. Of about 110,000 clones in the sample, 55% to 70% were seen once. Sequenced sample: PBMCs. The source is a woman aged 30 to 39 in good health and CMV-seronegative.

The chain links TRBV27 to TRBJ2-4; 7 bases map to TRBD2. Germline V gene lookup returns CDR1 MNHEY and CDR2 SMNVEV (reference sequence). The CDR3 sequence is 15 residues long. V dropped 2 bases and J dropped 3; count of bases not matched to a gene: 4. CDR3 amino acids: CASSLAGEGKNIQYF. The CDR3 region has the DNA TGTGCCAGCAGTTTAGCGGGAGAGGGCAAAAACATTCAGTACTTC.

The chain links TRBV2 to TRBJ1-2; D remains unclear. CDR3 length: 13 amino acids. In germline, CDR1 is SNHLY, CDR2 FYNNEI. With 7 bases removed from V and 7 bases from J, the gap between germline ends came to 16 bases. CDR3 loop: CASTYGSKAGYTF. As DNA, the CDR3 is TGTGCCAGCACCTACGGGTCTAAGGCTGGCTACACCTTC.

V gene TRBV7-2 combines with J gene TRBJ2-3, with 8 bases aligning to TRBD1. The CDR3 runs to 15 residues. V shed 1 base and J 4 bases; nucleotides not matched to a gene: 4. Germline CDR1 and CDR2: SGHTA and FQGNSA. For the CDR3, the DNA is TGTGCCAGCAGCTTAGGGGACAGGAACCCAGATACGCAGTATTTT. Encoded protein: CASSLGDRNPDTQYF.

This rearrangement joins TRBV6-5 to TRBJ2-7; TRBD1 is a possible D gene (5 bases). V dropped 5 bases and J dropped 0 bases, with 8 bases sitting between them. The CDR3 consists of 13 residues. CDR1 is MNHEY and CDR2 is SVGAGI in the germline V gene. This chain's CDR3 is CASSQGSSYEQYF. The CDR3 nucleotides are TGTGCCAGCAGTCAGGGAAGCTCCTACGAGCAGTACTTC.

The chain recombines TRBV5-1 with TRBJ2-3; 10 bases map to TRBD2. Trimming at V came to 4 bases and at J to 4 bases, leaving 6 bases not matched to a gene. The CDR3 loop spans 15 amino acids. Germline assignment: CDR1 SGHRS and CDR2 YFSETQ. CDR3 in amino acids: CASSGSGRGADTQYF. Here the CDR3 DNA reads TGCGCCAGCAGCGGGAGCGGGAGGGGCGCAGATACGCAGTATTTT.

This chain uses TRBV5-4 with TRBJ2-3, with D possibly TRBD2 on 5 matching bases. The CDR3 is 18 residues long. Between the trimmed V and J ends, which lost 0 bases and 0 bases, there was a span of 17 bases. Germline-derived CDR1 and CDR2 are SGHNT and YYREEE (reference sequence). The CDR3 loop reads CASSLVPVRADSTDTQYF. DNA for the CDR3: TGTGCCAGCAGCTTGGTTCCGGTTCGAGCGGACAGCACAGATACGCAGTATTTT.

The CDR3, as DNA: TGTGCCAGCAGCGCCGGACTAGCCAGTTACAATGAGCAGTTCTTC. Translation gives CASSAGLASYNEQFF. V and J are TRBV9 and TRBJ2-1; 8 nucleotides match TRBD2. Trimming cost V 3 bases and J 4 bases; bases outside gene matches: 6. CDR1 is SGDLS, CDR2 YYNGEE, per germline. CDR3 length equals 15 residues.

The chain uses TRBV5-6 and TRBJ2-3, with 8 bases fitting TRBD1. V shed 2 bases, J shed 4 bases, and the junction held 9 bases outside the gene matches. The germline V gene encodes CDR1 SGHDT and CDR2 YYEEEE. The CDR3 is made up of 16 amino acids. The CDR3 DNA follows: TGTGCCAGCAGCTTCGGACAGGGAAGGTCGGCAGATACGCAGTATTTT. Residues: CASSFGQGRSADTQYF.

This clone was observed a few times. The CDR3 sequence is CASSTPPTRGYEQYF. CDR3 sequence (DNA): TGTGCCAGCAGCACCCCGCCGACACGTGGCTACGAGCAGTACTTC. The chain combines TRBV5-6 with TRBJ2-5; D unclear. The end of the DNA fits TRBJ2-7 better, so the J call may be wrong. The CDR3 has 15 amino acids. The V gene's germline CDR1 is SGHDT and CDR2 YYEEEE.

This clone showed up just a few times. This chain uses TRBV6-5 with TRBJ2-5, with TRBD2 matching 7 bases. Germline trimming cut 2 bases from V and 1 base from J; bases unmatched to any gene: 4. This CDR3 has 15 residues. CDR1 is MNHEY and CDR2 is SVGAGI in the germline V gene. The CDR3 reads CASSYNGGTQETQYF. DNA for the CDR3: TGTGCCAGCAGTTACAACGGGGGGACCCAAGAGACCCAGTACTTC.

This clone appeared once. This chain joins TRBV5-6 and TRBJ1-6; 9 bases agree with TRBD1. CDR1 is SGHDT and CDR2 is YYEEEE in the germline V gene. V trimming: 5 bases; J trimming: 7 bases; junction bases outside the gene matches: 4. The CDR3 contains 14 residues. The CDR3 sequence is CASRRGQGNSPLHF. The CDR3 coding sequence is TGTGCCAGCAGACGCGGACAGGGGAATTCACCCCTCCACTTT.

V usage is TRBV29-1 and J usage is TRBJ2-1; 8 positions agree with TRBD2. The CDR3 runs to 13 residues. Germline loops: CDR1 SQVTM, CDR2 ANQGSEA. Germline trimming cut 8 bases from V and 4 bases from J; bases unmatched to any gene: 7. The CDR3 loop reads CSFQRERYNEQFF. The CDR3, as DNA: TGCAGCTTTCAGCGGGAGAGGTACAATGAGCAGTTCTTC.

The chain has TRBV2 and TRBJ1-5, with a weak D call TRBD1 (5 bases). This CDR3 comprises 14 residues. Trimming removed 6 bases from V and 6 bases from J, with 15 bases in between. The germline V gene encodes CDR1 SNHLY and CDR2 FYNNEI. In nucleotides, the CDR3 is TGTGCCAGCAGCGAAAATGACAGTCGTCAGCCCCAGCATTTT. It is translated as CASSENDSRQPQHF.

The chain employs TRBV10-3 and TRBJ2-2; 8 bases line up with TRBD1. Germline V gene data show CDR1 as ENHRY and CDR2 as SYGVKD. Trimming at V came to 8 bases and at J to 4 bases, leaving 9 bases not matched to a gene. The CDR3 is 15 amino acids. The CDR3 is CAIQIGQGATGELFF. The CDR3 DNA reads TGTGCCATCCAAATCGGACAGGGCGCCACCGGGGAGCTGTTTTTT.

The genes are TRBV4-3 and TRBJ2-3; D is possibly TRBD1 (6 bases). V was shortened by 4 bases and J by 5 bases, with 7 bases between the two germline ends. This CDR3 comprises 12 residues. CDR1 LGHNA and CDR2 YSLEER come from the germline V gene. For the CDR3, the DNA is TGCGCCAGCAGCCCCAGGGGAGATACGCAGTATTTT. Translating it yields CASSPRGDTQYF.

This chain connects TRBV27 to TRBJ1-5; maybe TRBD1 (5 bases). V was pared by 11 bases and J by 2 bases, with 19 bases between. CDR1 MNHEY and CDR2 SMNVEV come from the germline V gene (reference sequence). CDR3 length: 15 amino acids. CDR3 DNA: TGTGCCGGAGGACCGGGGGGTTGGGGCAATCAGCCCCAGCATTTT. The encoded protein is CAGGPGGWGNQPQHF.

This chain uses TRBV6-1 with TRBJ1-2, with a weak D call TRBD1 (6 bases). V was pared by 4 bases and J by 8 bases, with 26 bases between. The CDR3 runs 17 residues. CDR1 is MNHNS, CDR2 SASEGT, per germline. Here the CDR3 reads CASSAPLGGGGGEGYTF. The CDR3 nucleotides are TGTGCCAGCAGTGCCCCACTCGGCGGGGGGGGCGGAGAAGGCTACACCTTC.

This clone was picked up a small number of times. The chain carries TRBV28 and TRBJ1-1, with no clear D. V lost 7 bases and J lost 0, with 9 bases in between. Germline V gene lookup returns CDR1 MDHEN and CDR2 SYDVKM. This CDR3 contains 13 residues. DNA of the CDR3: TGTGCCAGCACCGTTGAGCTGAACACTGAAGCTTTCTTT. Translated, it gives CASTVELNTEAFF.

The chain has TRBV27 and TRBJ2-7; TRBD1 agrees at 9 bases. The germline gives CDR1 MNHEY, CDR2 SMNVEV (reference sequence). The CDR3 extends over 14 amino acids. V dropped 4 bases and J dropped 2; count of bases not matched to a gene: 3. The CDR3 DNA reads TGTGCCAGCAGTTGGACAGGGGACACCTACGAGCAGTACTTC. It yields the protein CASSWTGDTYEQYF.